These 3 T cell receptor beta chains were sequenced from one sample in a study of memory CD4+ T cells and cytomegalovirus serostatus. Assay used: immunoSEQ multiplex PCR; TCRdb lists only in-frame clones, some missing. The sample carries 80,000 or so clones, roughly 78% recorded once. The sort gate was single viable CD3+CD4+CD8-CD45RO+ cells for memory CD4+ T cells. The sequenced sample was memory CD4+ T cells from blood. Every receptor here comes from an adult in good health and CMV-seropositive.

V gene TRBV27 combines with J gene TRBJ1-2, with D perhaps TRBD1 (6 bases). The CDR3 is made up of 13 amino acids. Germline V gene data show CDR1 as MNHEY and CDR2 as SMNVEV (reference sequence). With 5 bases removed from V and 8 bases from J, the gap between germline ends came to 15 bases. CDR3 sequence: CASSRPGAGGYTF. As DNA, the CDR3 is TGTGCCAGCAGTCGACCGGGGGCGGGGGGCTACACCTTC.

This clone has just one count. V is TRBV20-1 and J is TRBJ2-1; tentative D call: TRBD1 (6 bases). Deletions cut 3 bases from V and 13 bases from J, with 13 bases between. The CDR3 contains 11 residues. Per germline, CDR1 DFQATT and CDR2 SNEGSKA (reference sequence). The CDR3 loop is CSARTPGQQFF. CDR3 sequence (DNA): TGCAGTGCTAGGACTCCGGGACAACAGTTCTTC.

The V and J genes are TRBV20-1 and TRBJ1-2, with 7 bases aligning to TRBD1. The V and J ends lost 6 bases and 6 bases, in that order; junction bases with no gene match: 1. The germline V gene encodes CDR1 DFQATT and CDR2 SNEGSKA (reference sequence). The CDR3 extends over 10 amino acids. CDR3 loop: CSAQGNGYTF. CDR3 coding DNA: TGCAGTGCACAGGGGAATGGCTACACCTTC.